This passage covers 10 T cell receptor beta chains from one sample sequenced in a study of vaccination and CD4 T cells after COVID-19. Their antigens are not known. Cultured CD4+ T cells had their DNA profiled by the Oncomine TCR Beta short-read assay. TCRdb redid the calling of the PCR reads with MiXCR, one entry per CDR3 protein. Among 9,100 or so distinct CDR3 sequences listed, around half were seen once. Sample treatment: roughly 10-day PBMC culture with coronavirus spike peptide pools or control peptides (ViraFEST assay). An unexposed donor provided the CD4+ T cells, which were collected before the COVID-19 pandemic (2011-2018). The specimen sequenced was CD4+ T cells from blood, cultured in vitro. These receptors were collected from a human donor in good health.

With respect to this clonotype: Germline and junction disagree at one end, which may indicate a read error. CDR3 coding DNA: TGTGCCAGCAGCTCCGGGGGGAGTCCCGGGAACTCTGAAGCTTTCTTT. Residues: CASSSGGSPGNSEAFF. J is TRBJ1-1 and V is TRBV7-9; a weak D match, TRBD1 (5 bases). The CDR3 spans 16 residues. Germline loops: CDR1 SEHNR, CDR2 FQNEAQ (reference sequence).

The rearrangement joins TRBV20-1 to TRBJ2-3, with 10 bases fitting TRBD1. V lost 2 bases and J lost 3; bases outside the gene matches: 5. Per the germline V gene, CDR1 is DFQATT and CDR2 is SNEGSKA (reference sequence). The length of the CDR3 is 15 residues. The CDR3 reads CSARMMGQGTDTQYF. The CDR3 DNA reads as TGCAGTGCTAGAATGATGGGACAGGGGACAGATACGCAGTATTTT.

This clonotype has only one observation. The chain joins TRBV7-7 to TRBJ2-7; maybe TRBD1 (6 bases). The V gene lost 2 bases and the J gene lost 7 bases, with 12 bases spanning the gap. The CDR3 totals 13 residues. CDR1 and CDR2 (germline): SSHAT, FNYEAQ (reference sequence). CDR3 in amino acids: CASSLMGAEEQYF. CDR3 in DNA: TGTGCCAGCAGCTTAATGGGGGCGGAAGAGCAGTACTTC. The full variable domain, its missing parts supplied by reference TRBV7-7 and TRBJ2-7, is GAGVSQSPRYKVTKRGQDVTLRCDPISSHATLYWYQQALGQGPEFLTYFNYEAQPDKSGLPSDRFSAERPEGSISTLTIQRTEQRDSAMYRCASSLMGAEEQYFGPGTRLTVT.

The chain couples TRBV6-5 to TRBJ2-7, with 9 bases aligning to TRBD2. Losses at the gene ends were 0 bases for V and 3 bases for J; bases not matched to a gene: 9. The CDR3 consists of 17 residues. CDR1 and CDR2 from the germline V gene are MNHEY and SVGAGI. CDR3 coding DNA: TGTGCCAGCAGTTACTCGAACCTACTAGCGGGTATCTACGAGCAGTACTTC. It yields the protein CASSYSNLLAGIYEQYF.

This clonotype was counted only a few times. A much larger clone differs from this one at a single base, so this may be a read error. In DNA, the CDR3 is TGTGCCAGCAGCTCAATCGACCTGACAGGGAGGCCCCCTAACTATGGCTACACCTTC. Amino acid sequence: CASSSIDLTGRPPNYGYTF. The V gene is TRBV11-2, the J gene TRBJ1-2; 7 bases agree with TRBD1. The CDR3 is 19 residues long. Trimming at V came to 4 bases and at J to 0 bases, leaving 17 bases not matched to a gene. Germline V gene data show CDR1 as SGHAT and CDR2 as FQNNGV.

The chain joins TRBV30 to TRBJ2-2; no definite D call. Germline V CDR1 and CDR2: GTSNPN, SVGIG (reference sequence). This CDR3 contains 14 residues. V was clipped by 2 bases and J by 0 bases, with 7 bases between them. The CDR3 DNA is TGTGCCTGGAGTCCTATTGCGAACACCGGGGAGCTGTTTTTT. It specifies CAWSPIANTGELFF.

The gene calls are TRBV6-1 and TRBJ1-1, with D hard to call. The V end lost 6 bases, the J end lost 6 bases, and 14 bases lay between the germline ends. The V gene's germline CDR1 is MNHNS and CDR2 SASEGT. The CDR3 is made up of 13 amino acids. CDR3 in DNA: TGTGCCAGCAGCCCAACACCGCGAGCTGAAGCTTTCTTT. Translation gives CASSPTPRAEAFF.

The CDR3 sequence: CASSLEGNGYTF. The CDR3 DNA reads TGTGCCAGCAGCTTAGAAGGAAATGGCTACACCTTC. The chain is built from TRBV7-2 and TRBJ1-2; D is ambiguous. The CDR3 has 12 amino acids. The V gene lost 1 base and the J gene lost 6 bases, with 6 bases spanning the gap. CDR1 is SGHTA, CDR2 FQGNSA, per germline.

The genes are TRBV27 and TRBJ2-7, with 12 bases aligning to TRBD1. There are 15 residues in the CDR3. The V gene end was trimmed by 5 bases and the J gene end by 4 bases; junction bases not matched to a gene: 6. Germline assignment: CDR1 MNHEY and CDR2 SMNVEV (reference sequence). The CDR3 region has the DNA TGTGCCAGCAGTACCCGGGACAGGGGGCGATACGAGCAGTACTTC. Translated: CASSTRDRGRYEQYF.

The gene calls are TRBV19 and TRBJ1-6; the D gene is possibly TRBD1 (5 bases). V was shortened by 6 bases and J by 9 bases, with 12 bases between the two germline ends. Germline CDR1 reads LNHDA; CDR2 reads SQIVND (reference sequence). This CDR3 region has 13 residues. CDR3 bases: TGTGCCAGTAGCGCCAGGGAGCGTTCACCCCTCCACTTT. Residues: CASSARERSPLHF.